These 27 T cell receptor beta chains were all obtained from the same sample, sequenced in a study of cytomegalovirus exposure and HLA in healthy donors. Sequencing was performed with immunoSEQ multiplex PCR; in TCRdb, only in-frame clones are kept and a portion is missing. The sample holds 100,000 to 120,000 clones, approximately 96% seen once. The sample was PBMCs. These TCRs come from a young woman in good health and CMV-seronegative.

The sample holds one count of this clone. The CDR3 region has the DNA TGTGCCAGCAGCTTACTTTCCGAGCAGTACTTC. Protein sequence: CASSLLSEQYF. The V gene is TRBV7-2, the J gene TRBJ2-7, with D unclear. Germline lookup yields CDR1 SGHTA and CDR2 FQGNSA. With 2 bases removed from V and 6 bases from J, the gap between germline ends came to 5 bases. The CDR3 has 11 amino acids.

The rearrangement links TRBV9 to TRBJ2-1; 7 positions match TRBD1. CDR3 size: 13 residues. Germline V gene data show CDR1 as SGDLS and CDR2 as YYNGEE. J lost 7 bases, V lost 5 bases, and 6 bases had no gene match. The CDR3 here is CASSKGGFNEQFF. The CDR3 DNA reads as TGTGCCAGCAGTAAAGGGGGCTTTAATGAGCAGTTCTTC.

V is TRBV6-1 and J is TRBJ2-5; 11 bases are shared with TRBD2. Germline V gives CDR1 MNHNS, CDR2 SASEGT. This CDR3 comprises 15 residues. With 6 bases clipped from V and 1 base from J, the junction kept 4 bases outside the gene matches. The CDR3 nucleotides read TGTGCCAGCAGCACACTAGCGGGGGCCCAAGAGACCCAGTACTTC. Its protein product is CASSTLAGAQETQYF.

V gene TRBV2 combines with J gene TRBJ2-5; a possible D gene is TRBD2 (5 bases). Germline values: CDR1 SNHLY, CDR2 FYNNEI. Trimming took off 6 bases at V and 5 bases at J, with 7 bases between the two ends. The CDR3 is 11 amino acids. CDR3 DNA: TGTGCCAGCAGCGTAGCGGAGACCCAGTACTTC. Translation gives CASSVAETQYF. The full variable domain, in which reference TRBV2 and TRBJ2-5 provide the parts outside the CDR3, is EPEVTQTPSHQVTQMGQEVILRCVPISNHLYFYWYRQILGQKVEFLVSFYNNEISEKSEIFDDQFSVERPDGSNFTLKIRSTKLEDSAMYFCASSVAETQYFGPGTRLLVL.

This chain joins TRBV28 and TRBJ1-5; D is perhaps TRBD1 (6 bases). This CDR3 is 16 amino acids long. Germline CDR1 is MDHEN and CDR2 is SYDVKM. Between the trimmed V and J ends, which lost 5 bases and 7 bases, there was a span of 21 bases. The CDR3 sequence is CASSTVTRGRWQPQHF. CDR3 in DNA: TGTGCCAGCAGTACAGTTACGAGGGGGAGATGGCAGCCCCAGCATTTT.

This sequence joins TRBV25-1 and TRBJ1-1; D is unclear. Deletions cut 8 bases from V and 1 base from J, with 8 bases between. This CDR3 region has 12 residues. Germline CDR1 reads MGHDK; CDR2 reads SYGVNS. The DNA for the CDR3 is TGTGCCAGCCGTACACCGAACACTGAAGCTTTCTTT. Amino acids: CASRTPNTEAFF.

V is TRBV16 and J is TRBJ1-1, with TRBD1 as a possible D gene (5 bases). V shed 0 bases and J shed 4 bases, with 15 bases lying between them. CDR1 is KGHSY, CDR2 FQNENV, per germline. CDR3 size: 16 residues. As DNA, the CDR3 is TGTGCCAGCAGCCAATCGGCGGGGCTTGCGAGCACTGAAGCTTTCTTT. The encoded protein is CASSQSAGLASTEAFF.

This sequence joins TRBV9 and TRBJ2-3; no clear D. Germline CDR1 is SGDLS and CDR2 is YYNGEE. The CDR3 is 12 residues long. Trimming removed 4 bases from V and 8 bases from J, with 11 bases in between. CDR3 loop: CASSSPVGTQYF. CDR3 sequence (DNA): TGTGCCAGCAGCTCCCCGGTTGGTACGCAGTATTTT.

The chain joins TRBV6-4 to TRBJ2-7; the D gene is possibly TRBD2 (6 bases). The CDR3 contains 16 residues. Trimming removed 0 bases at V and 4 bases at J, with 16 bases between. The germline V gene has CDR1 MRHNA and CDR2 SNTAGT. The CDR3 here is CASSDSLGLEEYEQYF. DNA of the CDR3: TGTGCCAGCAGTGACTCGCTGGGACTGGAGGAGTACGAGCAGTACTTC.

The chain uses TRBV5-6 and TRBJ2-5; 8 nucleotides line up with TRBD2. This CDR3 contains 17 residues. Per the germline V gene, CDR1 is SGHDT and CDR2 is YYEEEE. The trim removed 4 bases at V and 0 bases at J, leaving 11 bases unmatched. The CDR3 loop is CASSTFYGGDYQETQYF. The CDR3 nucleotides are TGTGCCAGCAGCACTTTTTACGGGGGGGATTACCAAGAGACCCAGTACTTC.

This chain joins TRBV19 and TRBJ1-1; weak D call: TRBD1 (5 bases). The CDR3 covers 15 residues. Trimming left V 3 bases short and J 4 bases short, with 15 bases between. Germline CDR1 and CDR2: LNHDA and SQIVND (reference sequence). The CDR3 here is CASSMSRARGTEAFF. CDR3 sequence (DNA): TGTGCCAGTAGTATGTCCAGGGCGCGTGGCACTGAAGCTTTCTTT.

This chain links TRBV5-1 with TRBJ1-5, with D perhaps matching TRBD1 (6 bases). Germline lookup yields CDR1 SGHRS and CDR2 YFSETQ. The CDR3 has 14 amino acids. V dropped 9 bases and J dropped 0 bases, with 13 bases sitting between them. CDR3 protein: CATAGTHSNQPQHF. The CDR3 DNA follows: TGCGCCACCGCAGGGACACATAGCAATCAGCCCCAGCATTTT.

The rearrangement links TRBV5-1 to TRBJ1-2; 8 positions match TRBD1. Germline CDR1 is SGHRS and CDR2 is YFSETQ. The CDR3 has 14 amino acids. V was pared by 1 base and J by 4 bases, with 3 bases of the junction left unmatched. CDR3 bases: TGCGCCAGCAGCTTGACCGGACAGGGCTATGGCTACACCTTC. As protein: CASSLTGQGYGYTF.

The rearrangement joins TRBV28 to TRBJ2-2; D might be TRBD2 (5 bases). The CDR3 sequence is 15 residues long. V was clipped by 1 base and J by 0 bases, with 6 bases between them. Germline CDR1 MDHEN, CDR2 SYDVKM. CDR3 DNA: TGTGCCAGCAGTTTATTCGGGGCGAACACCGGGGAGCTGTTTTTT. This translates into CASSLFGANTGELFF.

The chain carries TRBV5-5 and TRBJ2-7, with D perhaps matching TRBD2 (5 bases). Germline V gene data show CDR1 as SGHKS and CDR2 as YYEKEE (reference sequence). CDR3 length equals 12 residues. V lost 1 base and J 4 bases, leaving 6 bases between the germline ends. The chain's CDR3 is CASSLTGYEQYF. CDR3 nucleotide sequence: TGTGCCAGCAGCTTGACGGGGTACGAGCAGTACTTC.

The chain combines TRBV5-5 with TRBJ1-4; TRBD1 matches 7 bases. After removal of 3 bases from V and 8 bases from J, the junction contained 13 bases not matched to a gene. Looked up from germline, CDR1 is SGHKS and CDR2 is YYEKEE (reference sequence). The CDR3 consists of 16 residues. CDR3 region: CASSSWEYRGGEKLFF. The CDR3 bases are TGTGCCAGCAGCTCCTGGGAGTACAGGGGTGGCGAAAAACTGTTTTTT.

In DNA, the CDR3 is TGCGCCAGCAGCGGGGGACAGGGGCTGTTTGAGACCCAGTACTTC. This gives the protein CASSGGQGLFETQYF. The gene calls are TRBV5-1 and TRBJ2-5; TRBD1 agrees at 10 bases. Losses at the gene ends were 4 bases for V and 5 bases for J; bases not matched to a gene: 8. CDR3 length equals 15 residues. Germline assignment: CDR1 SGHRS and CDR2 YFSETQ.

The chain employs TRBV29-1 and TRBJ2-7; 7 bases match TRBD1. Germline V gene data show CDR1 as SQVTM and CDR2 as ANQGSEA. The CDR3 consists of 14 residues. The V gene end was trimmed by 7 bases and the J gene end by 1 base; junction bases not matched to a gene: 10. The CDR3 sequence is CSAHTGTESYEQYF. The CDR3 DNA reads TGCAGCGCTCATACCGGGACAGAGTCCTACGAGCAGTACTTC.

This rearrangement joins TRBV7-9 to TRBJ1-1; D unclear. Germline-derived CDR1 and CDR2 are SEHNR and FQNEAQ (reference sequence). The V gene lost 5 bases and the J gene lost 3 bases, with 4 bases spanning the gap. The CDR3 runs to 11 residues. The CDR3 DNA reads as TGTGCCAGCAGCCCGGACACTGAAGCTTTCTTT. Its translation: CASSPDTEAFF.

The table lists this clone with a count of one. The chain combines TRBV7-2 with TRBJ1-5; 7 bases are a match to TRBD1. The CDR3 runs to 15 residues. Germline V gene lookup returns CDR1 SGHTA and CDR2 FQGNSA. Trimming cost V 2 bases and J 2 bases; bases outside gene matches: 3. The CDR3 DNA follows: TGTGCCAGCAGCTTAAGGCAGGGGGGCAATCAGCCCCAGCATTTT. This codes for CASSLRQGGNQPQHF.

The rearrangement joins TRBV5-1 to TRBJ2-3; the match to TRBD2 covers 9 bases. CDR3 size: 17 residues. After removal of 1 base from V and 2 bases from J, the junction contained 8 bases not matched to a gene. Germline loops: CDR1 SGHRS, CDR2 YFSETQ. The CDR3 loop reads CASSLMTSGGATDTQYF. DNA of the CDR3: TGCGCCAGCAGCTTGATGACTAGCGGAGGGGCCACAGATACGCAGTATTTT.

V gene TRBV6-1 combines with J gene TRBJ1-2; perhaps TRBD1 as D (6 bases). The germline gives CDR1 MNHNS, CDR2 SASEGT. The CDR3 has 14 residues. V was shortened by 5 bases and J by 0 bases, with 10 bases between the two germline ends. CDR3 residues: CASSTGFSNYGYTF. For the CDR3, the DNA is TGTGCCAGCAGTACAGGGTTCTCTAACTATGGCTACACCTTC.

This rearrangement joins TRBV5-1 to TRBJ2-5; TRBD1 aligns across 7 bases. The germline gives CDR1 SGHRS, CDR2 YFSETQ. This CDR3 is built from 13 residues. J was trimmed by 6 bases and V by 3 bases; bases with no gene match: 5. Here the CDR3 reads CASSSRQGKTQYF. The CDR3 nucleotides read TGCGCCAGCAGCTCAAGACAGGGCAAGACCCAGTACTTC.

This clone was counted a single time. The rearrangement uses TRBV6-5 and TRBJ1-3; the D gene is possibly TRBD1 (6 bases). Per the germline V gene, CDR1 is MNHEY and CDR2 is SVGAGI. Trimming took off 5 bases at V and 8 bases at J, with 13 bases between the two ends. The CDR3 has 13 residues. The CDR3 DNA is TGTGCCAGCAGTCTACAGAGGGGGTACACCATATATTTT. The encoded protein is CASSLQRGYTIYF.

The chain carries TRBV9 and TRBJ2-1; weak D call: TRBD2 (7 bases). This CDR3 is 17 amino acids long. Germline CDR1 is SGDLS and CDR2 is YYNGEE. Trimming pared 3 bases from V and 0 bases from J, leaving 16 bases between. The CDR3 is CASSAEEGGTSYNEQFF. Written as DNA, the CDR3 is TGTGCCAGCAGCGCCGAGGAGGGGGGGACCTCCTACAATGAGCAGTTCTTC.

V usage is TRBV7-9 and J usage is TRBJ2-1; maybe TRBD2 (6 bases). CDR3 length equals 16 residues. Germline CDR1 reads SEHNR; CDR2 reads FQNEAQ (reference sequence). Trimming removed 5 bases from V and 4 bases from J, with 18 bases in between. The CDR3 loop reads CASSPSGGNSYNEQFF. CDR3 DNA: TGTGCCAGCAGCCCCTCTGGGGGGAACAGTTACAATGAGCAGTTCTTC.

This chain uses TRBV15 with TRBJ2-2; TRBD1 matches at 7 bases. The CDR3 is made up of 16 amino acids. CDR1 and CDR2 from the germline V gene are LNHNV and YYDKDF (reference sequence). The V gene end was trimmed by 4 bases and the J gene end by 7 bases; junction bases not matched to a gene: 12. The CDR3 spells CATSTLRQGTIGELFF. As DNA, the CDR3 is TGTGCCACCAGCACCCTACGACAGGGTACGATCGGGGAGCTGTTTTTT. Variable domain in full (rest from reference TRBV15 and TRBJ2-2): DAMVIQNPRYQVTQFGKPVTLSCSQTLNHNVMYWYQQKSSQAPKLLFHYYDKDFNNEADTPDNFQSRRPNTSFCFLDIRSPGLGDTAMYLCATSTLRQGTIGELFFGEGSRLTVL.